This T cell receptor (beta chain) was recorded in a study of shared clonotypes between healthy human individuals (dated by TCRdb to 2018 to 2021). The study in broad terms: Three men and two women, aged 18 to 49 years, made up the cohort. Each donor's leukapheresis produced roughly between roughly 0.85 and 9.5 billion PBMCs. To estimate repertoire size and how much clonotypes are shared between individuals, the study performed deep sequencing of blood TCR repertoires from 4 to 6 healthy adults. For each donor, CD4 naive and CD4 memory were each run on three plates, CD8 naive on two plates, and CD8 memory on one plate. To increase sequencing depth and limit assay-specific biases, TCR repertoire library preparation and sequencing were carried out by different laboratories using diverse techniques. Study-level results and caveats: Sampling was limited to blood, and TCR repertoires in tissue likely differ from TCR repertoires in blood. The small number of donors limited the genetic and exposure-history diversity represented. Sharing across several donors was observed for around 4.8% of naive CD4, 3% to 4% of naive CD8, 2% to 2.5% of memory CD4, and about 0.4% of memory CD8 clonotypes. Incomplete sequencing was indicated by rarefaction of sorted-subset datasets, despite the large sequencing depth. Naive subsets generally had larger estimated clonotype richness than memory subsets. Based on pairwise subsampling, the degree of clonotype sharing among donors was expected to be affected by sequencing depth. Higher generation probabilities were observed for clonotypes shared by all four sorted-subset donors than for non-shared clonotypes.

The donors were healthy, HIV-negative adults with no recently reported acute infections or vaccinations. Every donor was a Caucasian adult living in Nashville, Tennessee, USA. CD4+ T cells were enriched by magnetic negative selection; naive cells were then positively selected on CD45RA, and the negative fraction formed the memory subset. After blood collection by leukapheresis, PBMCs were isolated using Ficoll-Histopaque density gradient centrifugation and then cryopreserved in the vapor phase of liquid nitrogen. Analytical flow cytometry was used to check the purity and quantity of each magnetically sorted T cell population. Genomic DNA was isolated from each sorted fraction and quantified by UV absorbance on a Nanodrop 2000c. Regarding this clone: Its specific antigen is unknown. No base quality information exists; no much larger clone differs at one position.

A distance of 12 bases separates the germline ends of V and J, which lose 4 bases and 2 bases respectively. The germline V gene (reference sequence) specifies MNHEY as CDR1 and SMNVEV as CDR2. Reading from cysteine to phenylalanine, the CDR3 counts 15 amino acids. This entry keeps only the CDR3 DNA: 45 bases, framed from base 1. Using the deep immunoSEQ assay, multiplex PCR amplified TCR CDR3 regions from genomic DNA. Extracted genomic DNA from each cell subset was distributed evenly across all wells of several immunoSEQ 96-well plates, and each plate was treated as a replicate. For sorted subsets, approximately 190 ng of genomic DNA, equivalent to some 30,000 T cell genomes, went into each replicate PCR. Purified libraries were measured with a Qubit 3.0 fluorometer, size-checked on a Bioanalyzer 2100, and measured again with the KAPA Library Quantification kit. Every immunoSEQ 96-well plate was sequenced on a dedicated single-read 150-cycle Illumina NextSeq 550 flow cell. The authors' analysis ran thus. Because the immunoSEQ output held only junctional sequences and lacked quality scores, the filtering could not match the filtering applied to full-length reads. Sequences were annotated with PyIR, a Python wrapper for IgBLAST v1.9, and V/J genes and CDR3 were assigned using IMGT germline references. Reads were filtered out if the reads had weak V/J assignments (E-value above 1e-6), no CDR3, stop codons, out-of-frame junctions, or ambiguous translated residues. V3J clonotypes were defined as sequences sharing an identical inferred V gene, J gene, and CDR3 amino acid sequence. The percentage overlap between two repertoires was calculated by dividing the number of shared unique clonotypes by the size of the smaller repertoire. Repertoire richness was assessed with RTK rarefaction, the Chao1 estimator, and Recon v2.1 estimates of unobserved clonotypes. Generation probabilities were computed with OLGA for all TCRbeta clonotypes obtained by the gDNA method from several donors. TCRdb mirrors the immuneACCESS table, restricted to in-frame sequences. Some clones are absent from its copies; in checked studies, under half trace to an unresolved V gene, and the reason for the others is unknown. The V and J calls and the clone size are those of that table, but D and trimming were determined from the DNA. The sample profile shows roughly 1,100,000 clones; around 74% of them were found once. The ten top clones hold about 1.5% of the sample.

What was sequenced was memory CD4+ T cells sorted from blood. Explained via the paper, the cell subset or site label denotes: CD45RA-negative fraction. This receptor was taken from a man aged 18 to 29 in good health. The rearrangement joined TRBV27 to TRBJ1-5, with the D gene call left open. The sequenced DNA is TGTGCCAGCAGTTACAAGGGCTATGGCAATCAGCCCCAGCATTTT. It translates as CASSYKGYGNQPQHF.